Below, one TCR beta chain is given with its context. Its antigen specificity is not known. No base-level quality is on record; no much larger clone is a single base apart. The study was a case-control design nested within a healthcare worker cohort in London, UK, with weekly nasopharyngeal swab PCR tests and blood sampling. Healthcare workers were recruited between 23 and 31 March 2020, during the week of the UK lockdown, and were followed weekly for up to 16 weeks. From the cysteine up to the phenylalanine, the CDR3 has a length of 12 residues. The CDR3 DNA has 36 bases and is translated from base 1. CDR1 and CDR2 were assigned from the germline V gene as SQVTM and ANQGSEA. V drops 3 bases and J drops 1 base, leaving 3 bases in between. The library was obtained by 5' RACE. Sequencing was carried out with a NextSeq 500. To correct for sequencing error and PCR bias, the TCR library protocol tagged individual cDNA molecules with unique molecular identifiers. Sequencing covered both TCR alpha and beta chains, and within each sample the abundances of alpha and beta sequences were tightly co-correlated. The paper's processing steps were these. Decombinator V4 was used to annotate the V gene, J gene and CDR3 of the TCR sequences. Expanded TCRs were defined as changing significantly between any two time points under a Poisson model with p below 0.0001. Abundances of TCRs were expressed as counts per million after normalisation to the total number of TCRs sequenced in each sample. MAIT TCRs were defined by TRAV1-2 paired with TRAJ12, TRAJ20 or TRAJ33, and iNKT TCRs by TRAV10 paired with TRAJ18. A search of VDJdb, accessed on 1 November 2021, was run for TCRs annotated to CMV, EBV and SARS-CoV-2, with TCRs annotated for multiple antigens excluded. TCRdb reprocessed the public reads (quality trimming at Q25 with fastp, clone calling with MiXCR) and kept in-frame beta chains. Each CDR3 protein appears once, grouped with its most common genes and DNA. These V and J calls rely on TCRdb rather than the paper's analysis. Here the sample has around 80,000 distinct CDR3 sequences; over 9% occur a single time. About 11% of the sample is in the top ten clones.

The sample originates from a study of early T cells in non-severe SARS-CoV-2 infection listed by TCRdb under 2021. About the investigation overall: Bulk RNA from unsorted whole blood was used for TCR sequencing, so alpha and beta chains could not be paired. What the authors observed across the whole study: VDJdb matching was skewed toward anti-spike CD8 responses and likely underestimated virus-specific expansions by missing private and CD4 specificities.

Specimen: whole blood, collected at baseline. This receptor chain uses TRBV29-1 and TRBJ2-2; no D gene is confidently identified. The sequence derives from an adult who was a healthcare worker with PCR-confirmed SARS-CoV-2 infection or an uninfected control (not recorded which). In nucleotides, the sequence is TGCAGCGTTGAGGAGAACACCGGGGAGCTGTTTTTT. This gives the protein CSVEENTGELFF.